The subject of this entry is one T cell receptor (beta chain). Its specificity is unknown. PBMCs served as the source from which CD4+ and CD8+ T cells were sorted. These data are taken from a study of CD8+ T cells in alopecia areata. Findings and caveats of the study: Especially in alopecia totalis/universalis, lesional scalp showed greater clonality than normal scalp did. Possibly because of HLA-related factors, TCR sharing was less clear across patients than in mice.

Germline V CDR1 and CDR2: MNHNY, SVGAGI (reference sequence). Trimming stripped 9 bases from V and 2 bases from J, with 10 bases between. The CDR3 runs to 12 residues. After isolation, RNA underwent reverse transcription to generate cDNA as the sequencing template. The protocol was immunoSEQ multiplex PCR, while the TCRdb copy is restricted to in-frame clones and leaves out a portion. Of roughly 120,000 clones in the sample, less than 80% were seen once. Material for sequencing was CD4+ T cells sorted from blood. The receptor was isolated from a human donor in good health. The rearrangement joins TRBV6-6 to TRBJ2-5; TRBD1 or TRBD2 may be the D gene (5 bases each). The CDR3 loop reads CASGGAQETQYF. The DNA of the CDR3 is TGTGCCAGTGGGGGAGCACAAGAGACCCAGTACTTC.